This T cell receptor beta chain was profiled in a study of regulatory T cells in long-lasting Graves disease. Notes on the study in general: Accuracy may have been reduced by the small sample size.

As for time point: newly diagnosed GD, antithyroid drugs for less than 3 months. Preparation of the TCR library used RNA extracted from PBMCs. The authors drew patients from an endocrinology department in Xi'an, China. HTBI primers from iRepertoire and Arm-PCR of CDR3 regions yielded the TCR beta libraries. Per the original methods: Across samples, 50 to 75 TRBV and around 14 TRBJ segments were found. Each CDR3 protein is one row after TCRdb ran MiXCR on the multiplex PCR reads. These V and J calls originate from TCRdb's pipeline instead of the authors' own analysis. Of about 620,000 distinct CDR3 sequences in the sample, 16% were seen once. As regards this clonotype: Its cognate antigen is unknown.

Trimming stripped 3 bases from V and 3 bases from J, with 12 bases between. From germline, CDR1 is MDHEN and CDR2 SYDVKM. CDR3 length: 15 residues. This sample also belongs to another study, concerning T cells in Graves' hyperthyroidism and ophthalmopathy. In that study: Among thyroid clonotypes expanded above 0.001, most also appeared in blood.

The V call is TRBV28, the J call TRBJ2-1; no firm D call. This specimen was peripheral blood mononuclear cells (PBMCs), taken at new diagnosis, from a patient treated with antithyroid drugs. This sequence originates from a young woman with Graves disease. CDR3 coding DNA: TGTGCCAGCAGTTTTGGGTTAATCGGCTACAATGAGCAGTTCTTC. Encoded protein: CASSFGLIGYNEQFF.